The 25 T cell receptor beta chains in this list originate from one sample, sequenced in a study of T-cell reconstitution after alpha-beta-depleted transplantation in children. Unique molecular identifiers were built into the TCRbeta library. TCRdb reprocessed the PCR reads with MiXCR, giving one entry per CDR3 protein. The data hold just over 350,000 distinct CDR3 sequences, with about an eighth observed a single time. Here the sequenced sample was PBMCs, taken from the stem cell graft. Receptor source: a human donor who donated a stem cell graft to a child with Fanconi anemia.

This clonotype was seen a few times. V is TRBV12-3 or TRBV12-4 and J is TRBJ2-2, with 7 bases aligning to TRBD1. This CDR3 region has 16 residues. Trimming at V came to 4 bases and at J to 3 bases, leaving 8 bases not matched to a gene. CDR3 coding DNA: TGTGCCAGCAGTTCCTCGACAGGGTCGGACACCGGGGAGCTGTTTTTT. Encoded protein: CASSSSTGSDTGELFF.

This clonotype was seen a few times. This rearrangement joins TRBV5-1 to TRBJ2-5; D unresolved. V lost 3 bases and J lost 3, with 12 bases in between. The CDR3 loop spans 14 amino acids. Germline assignment: CDR1 SGHRS and CDR2 YFSETQ. The CDR3 DNA is TGCGCCAGCAGCTCCTACATCGGAAAAGAGACCCAGTACTTC. It is translated as CASSSYIGKETQYF.

The V call is TRBV4-3, the J call TRBJ1-1; a possible D gene is TRBD1 (5 bases). Germline CDR1 reads LGHNA; CDR2 reads YSLEER. The length of the CDR3 is 15 residues. V shed 4 bases and J shed 2 bases, with 14 bases lying between them. The CDR3 DNA sequence: TGCGCCAGCAGCCGCGTCACGGGGGGAAACACTGAAGCTTTCTTT. This codes for CASSRVTGGNTEAFF.

The chain couples TRBV19 to TRBJ2-4; the match to TRBD1 covers 9 bases. J gave up 4 bases and V 10 bases, and 2 bases lay outside the gene matches. CDR1 LNHDA and CDR2 SQIVND come from the germline V gene (reference sequence). This CDR3 contains 12 residues. The DNA for the CDR3 is TGTGCCACGGGACAGGGAAAAAACATTCAGTACTTC. It codes for CATGQGKNIQYF. Looking up the rest from reference TRBV19 and TRBJ2-4 gives the full variable domain: DGGITQSPKYLFRKEGQNVTLSCEQNLNHDAMYWYRQDPGQGLRLIYYSQIVNDFQKGDIAEGYSVSREKKESFPLTVTSAQKNPTAFYLCATGQGKNIQYFGAGTRLSVL.

V gene TRBV5-1 combines with J gene TRBJ2-5; D call uncertain. Trimming cost V 2 bases and J 5 bases, with 13 bases left between them. Germline V gene lookup returns CDR1 SGHRS and CDR2 YFSETQ. The CDR3 is 14 residues long. The CDR3 DNA follows: TGCGCCAGCAGCTTATTTAACCTCGAGGAGACCCAGTACTTC. Protein: CASSLFNLEETQYF.

This clonotype was observed a few times. This chain connects TRBV7-2 to TRBJ2-2; 7 positions agree with TRBD1. Germline V gene sequence: CDR1 SGHTA, CDR2 FQGNSA. This CDR3 region has 15 residues. J gave up 2 bases and V 6 bases, and 6 bases lay outside the gene matches. CDR3 nucleotide sequence: TGTGCCAGCAGAAGTAACAGGGGCAACACCGGGGAGCTGTTTTTT. Encoded protein: CASRSNRGNTGELFF.

This sequence joins TRBV5-5 and TRBJ2-5; D call uncertain. The germline V gene has CDR1 SGHKS and CDR2 YYEKEE (reference sequence). V lost 0 bases, J lost 7 bases, and 16 bases lay in between. The CDR3 has 15 amino acids. The CDR3 spells CASSLGTNTPTTQYF. CDR3 bases: TGTGCCAGCAGCTTGGGGACGAACACCCCAACGACCCAGTACTTC.

The CDR3 spells CASSSLPGKGYTF. The CDR3 bases are TGTGCCAGCAGTTCCCTCCCAGGGAAAGGCTACACCTTC. The V call is TRBV12-3 or TRBV12-4, the J call TRBJ1-2, with TRBD1 as a possible D gene (5 bases). This CDR3 contains 13 residues. V lost 4 bases and J 8 bases, leaving 14 bases between the germline ends.

This clonotype appeared many times. V usage is TRBV13 and J usage is TRBJ2-3, with D unclear. The CDR3 is made up of 15 amino acids. The ends were cut back, 3 bases at V and 4 bases at J, with 14 bases in the middle. Germline CDR1 and CDR2: PRHDT and FYEKMQ (reference sequence). The CDR3 here is CASSFSGLRPDTQYF. In nucleotides, the CDR3 is TGTGCCAGCAGCTTTAGTGGGTTGCGTCCAGATACGCAGTATTTT.

This clonotype has more than one count but fewer than ten. The chain links TRBV4-2 to TRBJ2-5; 8 nucleotides match TRBD2. CDR1 is LGHNA, CDR2 YNFKEQ, per germline. The CDR3 covers 19 residues. J was trimmed by 5 bases and V by 0 bases; bases with no gene match: 17. DNA of the CDR3: TGTGCCAGCAGCCAAGATGGTGGCGGGGGGCCTCCTCCGTCGGAGACCCAGTACTTC. Protein sequence: CASSQDGGGGPPPSETQYF.

This rearrangement joins TRBV10-2 to TRBJ2-2; unclear D gene. CDR1 and CDR2 from the germline V gene are WSHSY and SAAADI. V lost 9 bases and J 0 bases, leaving 11 bases between the germline ends. The CDR3 consists of 14 residues. The CDR3 DNA sequence: TGCGCCAGTCTCCGGGCCTCGAACACCGGGGAGCTGTTTTTT. This codes for CASLRASNTGELFF.

A few counts support this clonotype. J is TRBJ2-2 and V is TRBV4-3; D gene unclear. The V and J ends lost 3 bases and 6 bases respectively, with 8 bases between them. This CDR3 contains 13 residues. Germline V gives CDR1 LGHNA, CDR2 YSLEER. The CDR3, as DNA: TGCGCCAGCAGCCAGCTATTACCCGGGGAGCTGTTTTTT. It is translated as CASSQLLPGELFF.

This clonotype was seen ten or more times. This chain connects TRBV12-3 or TRBV12-4 to TRBJ2-1; the match to TRBD2 covers 10 bases. V shed 3 bases and J 6 bases; nucleotides not matched to a gene: 11. The length of the CDR3 is 17 residues. The CDR3 is CASSFMYRTSGFNEQFF. CDR3 in DNA: TGTGCCAGCAGTTTCATGTACAGGACTAGCGGCTTCAATGAGCAGTTCTTC.

V gene TRBV11-2 combines with J gene TRBJ2-1; D is unresolved. CDR1 is SGHAT and CDR2 is FQNNGV in the germline V gene. V was clipped by 0 bases and J by 6 bases, with 9 bases between them. This CDR3 has 14 residues. This CDR3 reads CASSLDRLPNEQFF. The CDR3 DNA follows: TGTGCCAGCAGCTTAGATAGGTTGCCCAATGAGCAGTTCTTC.

This clonotype has a count of ten or more. The CDR3 nucleotides are TGCGCCAGTACGTACACGGGAACCTACGAGCAGTACTTC. Protein product: CASTYTGTYEQYF. The chain employs TRBV5-1 and TRBJ2-7; D possibly corresponds to TRBD2 (5 bases). V lost 8 bases and J lost 2, with 14 bases in between. The CDR3 is made up of 13 amino acids. The germline gives CDR1 SGHRS, CDR2 YFSETQ.

This clonotype has at least ten counts. This chain connects TRBV7-6 to TRBJ1-1; D possibly corresponds to TRBD1 (5 bases). Germline CDR1 and CDR2: SGHVS and FNYEAQ. Trimming pared 7 bases from V and 1 base from J, leaving 13 bases between. This CDR3 comprises 14 residues. CDR3 bases: TGTGCCAGCACCCAGGGCGGAGGGAACACTGAAGCTTTCTTT. Translation gives CASTQGGGNTEAFF.

The chain recombines TRBV29-1 with TRBJ1-2; no firm D call. V was pared by 7 bases and J by 2 bases, with 8 bases between. Looked up from germline, CDR1 is SQVTM and CDR2 is ANQGSEA. This CDR3 comprises 11 residues. This CDR3 reads CSAADNYGYTF. The CDR3, as DNA: TGCAGCGCAGCAGACAACTATGGCTACACCTTC.

The CDR3 bases are TGTGCCAGCAGTGGCCTCTTACAACAAGGAACCTACGAGCAGTACTTC. Amino acid sequence: CASSGLLQQGTYEQYF. V is TRBV2 and J is TRBJ2-7; D gene uncertain. V was trimmed by 4 bases and J by 2 bases, leaving 18 bases between them. Germline values: CDR1 SNHLY, CDR2 FYNNEI. The CDR3 runs to 16 residues. The full variable domain, completed using reference TRBV2 and TRBJ2-7, is EPEVTQTPSHQVTQMGQEVILRCVPISNHLYFYWYRQILGQKVEFLVSFYNNEISEKSEIFDDQFSVERPDGSNFTLKIRSTKLEDSAMYFCASSGLLQQGTYEQYFGPGTRLTVT.

At least ten counts were recorded for this clonotype. This chain links TRBV6-2 or TRBV6-3 with TRBJ2-7; 7 positions match TRBD1. With 4 bases clipped from V and 3 bases from J, the junction kept 12 bases outside the gene matches. The CDR3 length is 16 residues. CDR1 MNHEY and CDR2 SVGEGT come from the germline V gene. This chain's CDR3 is CASSSLLGQRIYEQYF. CDR3 DNA sequence: TGTGCCAGCAGTTCTTTATTGGGACAGCGGATCTACGAGCAGTACTTC.

This clonotype was seen at least ten times. The V and J genes are TRBV4-3 and TRBJ2-2, with a tentative D call TRBD1 (6 bases). Looked up from germline, CDR1 is LGHNA and CDR2 is YSLEER. There are 16 residues in the CDR3. V was cut by 0 bases and J by 6 bases, with 14 bases left in between. This CDR3 reads CASSQDWQGIAGELFF. The CDR3, as DNA: TGCGCCAGCAGCCAAGATTGGCAGGGGATAGCCGGGGAGCTGTTTTTT.

The chain joins TRBV7-8 to TRBJ2-7, with 9 positions matching TRBD1. The CDR3 is made up of 13 amino acids. CDR1 and CDR2 from the germline V gene are SGHVS and FQNEAQ. V was clipped by 5 bases and J by 6 bases; unmatched bases: 5. Here the CDR3 reads CASSATGGFEQYF. For the CDR3, the DNA is TGTGCCAGCAGCGCCACAGGGGGCTTCGAGCAGTACTTC.

This clonotype was seen repeatedly, ten times or more. The V gene is TRBV5-5, the J gene TRBJ2-3, with D perhaps TRBD2 (5 bases). This CDR3 comprises 15 residues. In germline, CDR1 is SGHKS, CDR2 YYEKEE (reference sequence). Trimming cost V 1 base and J 1 base, with 10 bases left between them. The CDR3 DNA reads TGTGCCAGCAGCTTGTTGTGGGGAGGCACAGATACGCAGTATTTT. Its translation: CASSLLWGGTDTQYF. Supplemented by reference TRBV5-5 and TRBJ2-3, the full variable domain reads DAGVTQSPTHLIKTRGQQVTLRCSPISGHKSVSWYQQVLGQGPQFIFQYYEKEERGRGNFPDRFSARQFPNYSSELNVNALLLGDSALYLCASSLLWGGTDTQYFGPGTRLTVL.

This clonotype has a handful of counts. This chain uses TRBV6-5 with TRBJ1-1; unclear D gene. CDR3 length: 13 amino acids. The germline V and J ends were trimmed by 6 bases and 5 bases, with 13 bases remaining between them. Germline V gene data show CDR1 as MNHEY and CDR2 as SVGAGI. CDR3 nucleotides: TGTGCCAGCAGCCTAACCTTGAGGACTGAAGCTTTCTTT. It encodes CASSLTLRTEAFF.

This clonotype was detected only a few times. The rearrangement links TRBV29-1 to TRBJ2-1; no reliable D call. Germline CDR1 reads SQVTM; CDR2 reads ANQGSEA. This CDR3 is built from 10 residues. V was cut by 7 bases and J by 4 bases, with 5 bases left in between. The DNA of the CDR3 is TGCAGCGCTGTTTACAATGAGCAGTTCTTC. This gives the protein CSAVYNEQFF.

This clonotype was counted at least ten times. The chain joins TRBV7-9 to TRBJ2-1, with D perhaps TRBD1 or TRBD2 (5 bases each). The CDR3 spans 12 residues. Trimming pared 5 bases from V and 9 bases from J, leaving 11 bases between. Germline V CDR1 and CDR2: SEHNR, FQNEAQ (reference sequence). Here the CDR3 DNA reads TGTGCCAGCAGCGCTCGGGACCTTGAGCAGTTCTTC. It translates to CASSARDLEQFF.